This passage covers 23 T cell receptor beta chains from one sample sequenced in a study of blood T cell repertoires in COVID-19 (dated by TCRdb to the early 2020s). The method was the immunoSEQ multiplex PCR assay. As stored in TCRdb, this immuneACCESS dataset retains in-frame rearrangements with V and J assigned. A fraction of the clones does not appear; measured against another copy, unresolved V genes explain less than half of the discrepancy, and the remainder lacks a known reason. The sample profile shows 150,000 or so clones; over 65% of them were found once. The ten top clones hold less than 7.5% of the sample. The sample taken for sequencing was PBMCs or T cells enriched from blood (not recorded which). The receptor set was obtained from a woman aged 45 to 65 who had recovered from COVID-19.

V usage is TRBV27 and J usage is TRBJ1-1, with D maybe TRBD1 (5 bases). V lost 0 bases and J 4 bases, leaving 12 bases between the germline ends. The CDR3 is 15 amino acids. Germline values: CDR1 MNHEY, CDR2 SMNVEV (reference sequence). The CDR3 DNA is TGTGCCAGCAGTTTATCATACGGGGGACGCACTGAAGCTTTCTTT. Amino acids: CASSLSYGGRTEAFF.

The rearrangement joins TRBV20-1 to TRBJ2-1; D is possibly TRBD2 (5 bases). Germline values: CDR1 DFQATT, CDR2 SNEGSKA (reference sequence). CDR3 length: 13 amino acids. V was pared by 3 bases and J by 16 bases, with 22 bases between. The CDR3 coding sequence is TGCAGTGCTAGTTGGACGCAACTCGGAGGCTTTTTCTTC. This translates into CSASWTQLGGFFF.

The chain links TRBV7-2 to TRBJ1-5; D is uncertain. The V gene's germline CDR1 is SGHTA and CDR2 FQGNSA. Deletions cut 2 bases from V and 4 bases from J, with 6 bases between. This CDR3 is 13 amino acids long. This CDR3 is CASSLWENQPQHF. The CDR3 bases are TGTGCCAGCAGCTTATGGGAGAATCAGCCCCAGCATTTT.

This clone was detected only once. The V gene is TRBV27, the J gene TRBJ2-1, with TRBD2 identical over 8 bases. With V trimmed by 6 bases and J by 10 bases, 8 bases remained unmatched. The CDR3 extends over 13 amino acids. The germline V gene has CDR1 MNHEY and CDR2 SMNVEV (reference sequence). CDR3 amino acids: CASRTGGNGEQFF. The CDR3 nucleotides read TGTGCCAGCAGGACGGGAGGGAACGGCGAGCAGTTCTTC.

CDR3 loop: CASSLATGRQETQYF. Here the CDR3 DNA reads TGCGCCAGCAGCTTGGCGACAGGGAGACAAGAGACCCAGTACTTC. The chain couples TRBV5-1 to TRBJ2-5; 7 nucleotides align to TRBD1. CDR1 and CDR2 from the germline V gene are SGHRS and YFSETQ. Trimming removed 0 bases from V and 2 bases from J; junction bases left unmatched: 4. This CDR3 has 15 residues.

With regard to this clone: Within the sample, other DNA sequences also encode this same CDR3. The CDR3: CASSFTMNTEAFF. The CDR3 region has the DNA TGCGCCAGCAGCTTCACTATGAACACTGAAGCTTTCTTT. The chain is built from TRBV5-1 and TRBJ1-1; no reliable D call. V shed 2 bases and J shed 0 bases, with 5 bases lying between them. The germline CDR1 and CDR2 sequences are SGHRS and YFSETQ. The CDR3 spans 13 residues.

The CDR3 DNA is TGTGCCAGCAGCTTAGGTGGAGCCACTTCACCCCTCCACTTT. It specifies CASSLGGATSPLHF. J is TRBJ1-6 and V is TRBV7-2, with D uncertain. In germline, CDR1 is SGHTA, CDR2 FQGNSA. The V end lost 1 base, the J end lost 9 bases, and 10 bases lay between the germline ends. The CDR3 has 14 amino acids.

A remark on this clone: The sample contains more than one DNA sequence encoding this CDR3. This rearrangement joins TRBV7-9 to TRBJ1-5; D perhaps matches TRBD1 (5 bases). CDR3 length: 12 residues. V shed 2 bases and J shed 7 bases, with 6 bases lying between them. Looked up from germline, CDR1 is SEHNR and CDR2 is FQNEAQ (reference sequence). For the CDR3, the DNA is TGTGCCAGCAGCTTAAGGGGACAGCCCCAGCATTTT. It encodes CASSLRGQPQHF.

V gene TRBV9 combines with J gene TRBJ1-1; D possibly corresponds to TRBD1 (6 bases). CDR3 length: 15 residues. Germline V lookup: CDR1 SGDLS, CDR2 YYNGEE. V was shortened by 0 bases and J by 6 bases, with 15 bases between the two germline ends. CDR3 DNA: TGTGCCAGCAGCGTAGGAGGGGGGGCAGGGTCTGAAGCTTTCTTT. Encoded protein: CASSVGGGAGSEAFF. Complete variable domain (other parts from reference TRBV9 and TRBJ1-1): DSGVTQTPKHLITATGQRVTLRCSPRSGDLSVYWYQQSLDQGLQFLIQYYNGEERAKGNILERFSAQQFPDLHSELNLSSLELGDSALYFCASSVGGGAGSEAFFGQGTRLTVV.

A single count supports this clone. This chain connects TRBV12-1 to TRBJ1-1. TRBV12-1 corresponds to a pseudogene. CDR3 length: 14 amino acids. DNA for the CDR3: TGTGCCAGCAGCCCCCTACCGGGAAACACTGAAGCTTTCTTT. Encoded protein: CASSPLPGNTEAFF.

This CDR3 is CAWSVHGDGEAFF. In DNA form, the CDR3 reads TGTGCCTGGAGTGTACACGGGGATGGTGAAGCTTTCTTT. The chain has TRBV30 and TRBJ1-1, with D uncertain. The germline V gene has CDR1 GTSNPN and CDR2 SVGIG (reference sequence). Trimming shortened V by 0 bases and J by 7 bases, and 12 bases separated the two germline ends. The CDR3 spans 13 residues.

This rearrangement joins TRBV10-3 to TRBJ1-1, with 9 bases fitting TRBD1. This CDR3 region has 11 residues. The V gene's germline CDR1 is ENHRY and CDR2 SYGVKD. J lost 7 bases, V lost 6 bases, and 0 bases had no gene match. Written as DNA, the CDR3 is TGTGCCATCAGGGGACAGGGTGAAGCTTTCTTT. Translating it yields CAIRGQGEAFF.

V gene TRBV29-1 combines with J gene TRBJ2-2; TRBD2 matches 7 bases. Germline-derived CDR1 and CDR2 are SQVTM and ANQGSEA. The CDR3 loop spans 16 amino acids. The ends lost 5 bases at V and 3 bases at J; junction bases unmatched: 12. The CDR3 DNA reads TGCAGCGTTAGATGGGCAGGCGGGGGATACACCGGGGAGCTGTTTTTT. Translating it yields CSVRWAGGGYTGELFF.

The V call is TRBV2, the J call TRBJ1-1; D is undetermined. The CDR3 is 14 residues long. The V gene's germline CDR1 is SNHLY and CDR2 FYNNEI. V lost 1 base and J 3 bases, leaving 9 bases between the germline ends. The CDR3 DNA reads as TGTGCCAGCAGTGAAGGCAGACAAGACACTGAAGCTTTCTTT. This codes for CASSEGRQDTEAFF.

The chain recombines TRBV6-1 with TRBJ1-2; D perhaps matches TRBD1 (5 bases). This CDR3 is 17 amino acids long. V lost 2 bases and J 2 bases, leaving 18 bases between the germline ends. CDR1 is MNHNS and CDR2 is SASEGT in the germline V gene. The CDR3 is CASSESFWGGINYGYTF. The CDR3 DNA reads as TGTGCCAGCAGTGAATCCTTCTGGGGGGGAATCAACTATGGCTACACCTTC.

The chain employs TRBV19 and TRBJ2-1; 14 bases fit TRBD2. This CDR3 region has 14 residues. Trimming removed 9 bases from V and 15 bases from J; junction bases left unmatched: 13. CDR1 is LNHDA and CDR2 is SQIVND in the germline V gene (reference sequence). The chain's CDR3 is CASAAGTSGGVRFF. The CDR3 bases are TGTGCCAGCGCGGCAGGGACTAGCGGGGGAGTACGGTTCTTC.

V and J are TRBV28 and TRBJ2-1; 9 bases are a match to TRBD2. The germline V gene encodes CDR1 MDHEN and CDR2 SYDVKM. V lost 3 bases, J lost 10 bases, and 7 bases stayed unmatched. This CDR3 contains 14 residues. Here the CDR3 reads CASSFLSGGHEQFF. The CDR3 DNA sequence: TGTGCCAGCAGTTTTCTAAGCGGGGGGCACGAGCAGTTCTTC. The complete variable domain, with remaining parts taken from reference TRBV28 and TRBJ2-1, reads DVKVTQSSRYLVKRTGEKVFLECVQDMDHENMFWYRQDPGLGLRLIYFSYDVKMKEKGDIPEGYSVSREKKERFSLILESASTNQTSMYLCASSFLSGGHEQFFGPGTRLTVL.

The rearrangement joins TRBV5-4 to TRBJ2-7; 9 nucleotides line up with TRBD2. The CDR3 contains 15 residues. Germline CDR1 and CDR2: SGHNT and YYREEE (reference sequence). V was clipped by 4 bases and J by 2 bases; unmatched bases: 7. CDR3 nucleotides: TGTGCCAGCAGCCGAGATAGCGGGGGACCCTACGAGCAGTACTTC. It is translated as CASSRDSGGPYEQYF.

The chain employs TRBV7-6 and TRBJ1-2; TRBD1 matches 9 bases. The CDR3 consists of 15 residues. After removal of 1 base from V and 7 bases from J, the junction contained 7 bases not matched to a gene. Germline CDR1 is SGHVS and CDR2 is FNYEAQ. The CDR3, as DNA: TGTGCCAGCAGCTTAGTAGTACAGGGGGCGCTTGGCTACACCTTC. Its translation: CASSLVVQGALGYTF.

The chain is built from TRBV4-1 and TRBJ1-6; TRBD1 might be the D (5 bases). V was clipped by 1 base and J by 7 bases, with 11 bases between them. In germline, CDR1 is MGHRA, CDR2 YSYEKL. This CDR3 has 15 residues. CDR3: CASSQAGTGNSPLHF. CDR3 in DNA: TGCGCCAGCAGCCAAGCCGGGACTGGGAATTCACCCCTCCACTTT.

The chain recombines TRBV12-3 or TRBV12-4 with TRBJ1-5, with no clear D. The CDR3 is 13 residues long. Trimming pared 3 bases from V and 7 bases from J, leaving 10 bases between. In DNA, the CDR3 is TGTGCCAGCAGTTTTTCGGGGAACCAGCCCCAGCATTTT. Its translation is CASSFSGNQPQHF.

V gene TRBV7-2 combines with J gene TRBJ1-5; 7 bases match TRBD1. The V gene end was trimmed by 5 bases and the J gene end by 6 bases; junction bases not matched to a gene: 7. Germline CDR1 and CDR2: SGHTA and FQGNSA. This CDR3 spans 14 amino acids. The CDR3 spells CASSLGQAGQPQHF. The CDR3 nucleotides read TGTGCCAGCAGCCTCGGACAGGCGGGTCAGCCCCAGCATTTT.

In its sample, this clone was seen a few times. V gene TRBV21-1 combines with J gene TRBJ2-1; TRBD2 reflects the table's D call only, with no check against the DNA. TRBV21-1 is noted as a pseudogene. This CDR3 contains 14 residues. The CDR3 DNA follows: TGTGCCAGCAGCAAAGCTGAGGGTAGGGCTGAGCAGTTCTTC. Translated: CASSKAEGRAEQFF.